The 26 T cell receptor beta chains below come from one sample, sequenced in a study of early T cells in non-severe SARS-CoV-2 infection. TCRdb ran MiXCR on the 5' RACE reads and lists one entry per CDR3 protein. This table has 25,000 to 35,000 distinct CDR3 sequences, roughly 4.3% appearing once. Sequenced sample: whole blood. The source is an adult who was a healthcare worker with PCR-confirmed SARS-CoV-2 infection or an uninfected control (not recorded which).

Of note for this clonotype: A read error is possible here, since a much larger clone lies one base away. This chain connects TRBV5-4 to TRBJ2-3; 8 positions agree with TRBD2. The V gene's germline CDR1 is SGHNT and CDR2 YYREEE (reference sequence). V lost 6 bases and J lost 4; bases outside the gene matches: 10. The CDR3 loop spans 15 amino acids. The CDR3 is CASKSGTSRSDTQYF. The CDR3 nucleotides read TGTGCCAGCAAGTCCGGGACTAGTAGATCAGATACGCAGTATTTT.

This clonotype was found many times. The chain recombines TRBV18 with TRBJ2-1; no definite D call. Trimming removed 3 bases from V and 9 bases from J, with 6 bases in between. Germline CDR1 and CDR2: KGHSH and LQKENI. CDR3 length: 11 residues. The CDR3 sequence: CASSPLIEQFF. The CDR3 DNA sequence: TGTGCCAGCTCACCTCTTATTGAGCAGTTCTTC.

DNA of the CDR3: TGCAGCGGACAGCAGAGCTCCTACAATGAGCAGTTCTTC. Protein sequence: CSGQQSSYNEQFF. The chain couples TRBV29-1 to TRBJ2-1, with a weak D call TRBD1 (5 bases). Trimming left V 7 bases short and J 0 bases short, with 10 bases between. Germline assignment: CDR1 SQVTM and CDR2 ANQGSEA. The CDR3 has 13 residues.

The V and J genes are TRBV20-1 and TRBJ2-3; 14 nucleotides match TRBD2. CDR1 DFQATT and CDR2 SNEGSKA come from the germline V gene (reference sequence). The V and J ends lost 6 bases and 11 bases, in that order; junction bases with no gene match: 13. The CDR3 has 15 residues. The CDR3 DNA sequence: TGCAGTGCAACCGGGACTAGCGGGAGAGGGCGGGGGCAGTATTTT. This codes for CSATGTSGRGRGQYF.

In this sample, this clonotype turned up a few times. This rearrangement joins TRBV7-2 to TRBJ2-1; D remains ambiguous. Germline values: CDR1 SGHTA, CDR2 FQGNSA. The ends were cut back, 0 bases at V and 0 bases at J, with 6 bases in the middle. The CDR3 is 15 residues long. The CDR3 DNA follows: TGTGCCAGCAGCTTAGCTGCGAGCTCCTACAATGAGCAGTTCTTC. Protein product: CASSLAASSYNEQFF. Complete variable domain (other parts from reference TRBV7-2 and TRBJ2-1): GAGVSQSPSNKVTEKGKDVELRCDPISGHTALYWYRQSLGQGLEFLIYFQGNSAPDKSGLPSDRFSAERTGGSVSTLTIQRTQQEDSAVYLCASSLAASSYNEQFFGPGTRLTVL.

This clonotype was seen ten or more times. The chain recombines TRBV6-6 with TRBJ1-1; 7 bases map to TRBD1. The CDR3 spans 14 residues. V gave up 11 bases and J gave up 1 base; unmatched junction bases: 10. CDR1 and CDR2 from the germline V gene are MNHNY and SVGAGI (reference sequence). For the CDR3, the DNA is TGTGCCCTACGCCAGGGGGTAGAGAACACTGAAGCTTTCTTT. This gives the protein CALRQGVENTEAFF.

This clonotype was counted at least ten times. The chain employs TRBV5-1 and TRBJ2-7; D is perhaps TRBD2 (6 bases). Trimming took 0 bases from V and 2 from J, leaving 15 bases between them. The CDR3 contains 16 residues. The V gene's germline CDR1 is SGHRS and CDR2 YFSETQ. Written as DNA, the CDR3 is TGCGCCAGCAGCTTGGCCGGGGGACGGCGGACCTACGAGCAGTACTTC. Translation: CASSLAGGRRTYEQYF.

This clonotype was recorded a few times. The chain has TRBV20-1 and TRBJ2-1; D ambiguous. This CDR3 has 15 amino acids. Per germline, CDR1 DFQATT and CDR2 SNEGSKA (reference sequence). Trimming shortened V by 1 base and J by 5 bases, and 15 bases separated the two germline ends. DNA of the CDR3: TGCAGTGCTAGAGTCTTCCCCTCTTTTGACAATGAGCAGTTCTTC. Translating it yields CSARVFPSFDNEQFF.

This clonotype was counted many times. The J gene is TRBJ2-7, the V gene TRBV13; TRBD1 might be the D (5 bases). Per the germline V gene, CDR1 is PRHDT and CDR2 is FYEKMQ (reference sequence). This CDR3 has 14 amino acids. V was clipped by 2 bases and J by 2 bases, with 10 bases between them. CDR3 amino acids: CASSLFAGTYEQYF. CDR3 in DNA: TGTGCCAGCAGCTTATTCGCAGGGACCTACGAGCAGTACTTC.

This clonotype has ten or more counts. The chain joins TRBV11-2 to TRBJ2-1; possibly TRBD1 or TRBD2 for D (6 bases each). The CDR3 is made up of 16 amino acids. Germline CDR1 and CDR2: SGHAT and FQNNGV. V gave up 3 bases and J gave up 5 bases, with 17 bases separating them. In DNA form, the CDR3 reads TGTGCCAGCAGCTTCCTAAGGGGGGATGGGGACAATGAGCAGTTCTTC. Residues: CASSFLRGDGDNEQFF.

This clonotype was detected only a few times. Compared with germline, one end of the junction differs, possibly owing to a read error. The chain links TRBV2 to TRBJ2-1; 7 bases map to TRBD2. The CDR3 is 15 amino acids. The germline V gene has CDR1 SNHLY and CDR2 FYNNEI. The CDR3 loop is CVSSGRESSYNEQFF. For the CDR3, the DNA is TGTGTCAGCAGTGGGCGGGAGAGCTCCTACAATGAGCAGTTCTTC.

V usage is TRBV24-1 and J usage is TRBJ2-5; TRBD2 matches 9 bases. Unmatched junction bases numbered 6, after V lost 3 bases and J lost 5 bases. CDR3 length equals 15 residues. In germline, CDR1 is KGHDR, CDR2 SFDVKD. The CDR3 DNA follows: TGTGCCACCAGTGATCCCGGGACTAGCTCGGAGACCCAGTACTTC. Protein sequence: CATSDPGTSSETQYF.

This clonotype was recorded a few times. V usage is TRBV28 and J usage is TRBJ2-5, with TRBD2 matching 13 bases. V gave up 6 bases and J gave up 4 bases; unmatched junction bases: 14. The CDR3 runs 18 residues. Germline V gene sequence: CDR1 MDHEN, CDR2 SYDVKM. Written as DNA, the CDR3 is TGTGCCAGCAGCCGCATTACTAGCGGGAGGGGCCTAGCAGAGACCCAGTACTTC. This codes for CASSRITSGRGLAETQYF.

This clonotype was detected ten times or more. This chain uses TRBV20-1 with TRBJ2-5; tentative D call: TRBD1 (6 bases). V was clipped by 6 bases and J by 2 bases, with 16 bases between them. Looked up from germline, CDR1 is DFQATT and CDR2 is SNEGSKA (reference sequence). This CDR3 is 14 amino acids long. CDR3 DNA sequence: TGCAGTGCGATCGACAGGTCCCAACAAGAGACCCAGTACTTC. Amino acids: CSAIDRSQQETQYF.

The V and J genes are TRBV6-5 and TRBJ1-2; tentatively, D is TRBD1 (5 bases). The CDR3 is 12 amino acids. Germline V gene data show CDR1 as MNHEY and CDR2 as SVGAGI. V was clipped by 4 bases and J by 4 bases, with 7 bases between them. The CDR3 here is CASSSQGYGYTF. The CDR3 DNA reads TGTGCCAGCAGTTCCCAGGGCTATGGCTACACCTTC.

The CDR3 DNA reads TGTGCCAGCAGCTTGGGGGGAGCGGAGCTGTTTTTT. It encodes CASSLGGAELFF. The chain has TRBV7-3 and TRBJ2-2; tentative D call: TRBD2 (6 bases). This CDR3 contains 12 residues. Germline V gene data show CDR1 as SGHTA and CDR2 as FQGTGA. Trimming removed 3 bases at V and 10 bases at J, with 9 bases between.

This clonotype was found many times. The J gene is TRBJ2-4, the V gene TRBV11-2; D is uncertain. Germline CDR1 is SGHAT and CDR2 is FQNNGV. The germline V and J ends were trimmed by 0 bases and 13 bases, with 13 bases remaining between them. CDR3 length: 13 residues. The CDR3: CASSLDFVAAQYF. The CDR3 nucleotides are TGTGCCAGCAGCTTAGATTTTGTAGCAGCCCAGTACTTC.

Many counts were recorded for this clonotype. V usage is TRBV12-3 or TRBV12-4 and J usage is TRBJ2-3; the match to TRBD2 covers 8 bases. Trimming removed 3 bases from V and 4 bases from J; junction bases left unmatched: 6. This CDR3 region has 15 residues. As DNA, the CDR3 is TGTGCCAGCAGTTTGATGGGACTAGGAGCAGATACGCAGTATTTT. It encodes CASSLMGLGADTQYF.

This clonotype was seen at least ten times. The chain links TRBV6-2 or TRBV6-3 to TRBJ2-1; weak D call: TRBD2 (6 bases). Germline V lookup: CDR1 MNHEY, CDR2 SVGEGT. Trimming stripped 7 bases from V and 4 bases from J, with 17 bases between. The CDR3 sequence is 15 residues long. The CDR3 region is CASTPGERSYNEQFF. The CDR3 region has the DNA TGTGCCAGCACCCCGGGGGAGCGGAGTTACAATGAGCAGTTCTTC.

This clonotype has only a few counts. The CDR3 DNA follows: TGTGCCACCACCGGGCTAGGAGCAGGGTATGAAGATACGCAGTATTTT. Its translation is CATTGLGAGYEDTQYF. V and J are TRBV6-2 or TRBV6-3 and TRBJ2-3, with D tentatively TRBD1 (5 bases). The germline V gene encodes CDR1 MNHEY and CDR2 SVGEGT. Trimming removed 10 bases at V and 5 bases at J, with 25 bases between. This CDR3 spans 16 amino acids.

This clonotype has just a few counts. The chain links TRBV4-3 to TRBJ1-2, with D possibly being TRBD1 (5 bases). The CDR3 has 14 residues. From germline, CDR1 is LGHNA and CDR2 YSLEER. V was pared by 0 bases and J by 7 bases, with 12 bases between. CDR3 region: CASSQDRPGSGYTF. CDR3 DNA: TGCGCCAGCAGCCAAGATCGCCCAGGGTCTGGCTACACCTTC.

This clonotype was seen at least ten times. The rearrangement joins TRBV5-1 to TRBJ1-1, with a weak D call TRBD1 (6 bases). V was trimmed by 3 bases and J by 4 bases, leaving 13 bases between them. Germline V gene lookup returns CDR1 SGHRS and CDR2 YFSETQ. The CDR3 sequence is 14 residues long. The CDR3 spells CASSSDRTITEAFF. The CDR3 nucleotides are TGCGCCAGCAGCTCCGACAGGACGATCACTGAAGCTTTCTTT. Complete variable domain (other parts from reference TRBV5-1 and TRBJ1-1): KAGVTQTPRYLIKTRGQQVTLSCSPISGHRSVSWYQQTPGQGLQFLFEYFSETQRNKGNFPGRFSGRQFSNSRSEMNVSTLELGDSALYLCASSSDRTITEAFFGQGTRLTVV.

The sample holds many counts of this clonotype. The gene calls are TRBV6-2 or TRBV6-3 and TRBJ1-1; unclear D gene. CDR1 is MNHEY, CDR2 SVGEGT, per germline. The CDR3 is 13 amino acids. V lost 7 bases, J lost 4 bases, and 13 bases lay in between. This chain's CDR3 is CASTFTSSTEAFF. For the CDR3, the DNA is TGTGCCAGCACCTTTACTTCCAGCACTGAAGCTTTCTTT.

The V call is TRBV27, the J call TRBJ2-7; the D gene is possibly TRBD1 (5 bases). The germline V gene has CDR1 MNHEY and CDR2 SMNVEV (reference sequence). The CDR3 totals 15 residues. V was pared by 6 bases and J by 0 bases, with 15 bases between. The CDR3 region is CASSLHPTVSYEQYF. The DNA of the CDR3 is TGTGCCAGCAGCCTTCACCCGACAGTCTCCTACGAGCAGTACTTC.

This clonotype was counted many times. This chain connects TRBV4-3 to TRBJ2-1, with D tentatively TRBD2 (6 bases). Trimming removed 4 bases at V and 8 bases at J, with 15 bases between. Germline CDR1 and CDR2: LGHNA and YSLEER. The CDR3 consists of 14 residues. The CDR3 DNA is TGCGCCAGCAGCCCGACTAGATATGGCGATGAGCAGTTCTTC. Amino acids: CASSPTRYGDEQFF.

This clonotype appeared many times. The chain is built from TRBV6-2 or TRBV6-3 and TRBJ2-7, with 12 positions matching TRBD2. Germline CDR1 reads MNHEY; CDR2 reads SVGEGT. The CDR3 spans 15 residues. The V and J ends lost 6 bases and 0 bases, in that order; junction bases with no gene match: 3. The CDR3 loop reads CASSLAGGSSYEQYV. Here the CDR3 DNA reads TGTGCCAGCAGCCTAGCGGGAGGGAGCTCCTACGAGCAGTACGTC.